This paragraph covers one T cell receptor beta chain sequence. Its antigen remains unidentified. This record comes from a study of PD-1 blockade in classical Hodgkin lymphoma. Study conclusions and caveats: No one has yet defined what causes the repertoire differences, which may be disease activity or prior therapy. A significant rise in TCR diversity was seen by C4D1 for CD4+ cells but not for CD8+ cells.

J was trimmed by 2 bases and V by 6 bases; bases with no gene match: 10. The CDR3 spans 16 residues. CDR1 is SEHNR and CDR2 is FQNEAQ in the germline V gene (reference sequence). Stated time point: cycle 4 day 1 (C4D1), after less than 7 weeks of nivolumab. Following autologous stem cell transplantation, relapse occurred in every patient, and exposure to brentuximab vedotin varied. Investigators isolated CD4+ T cells from thawed PBMCs through magnetic negative selection. Assay: immunoSEQ multiplex PCR; the TCRdb copy retains only in-frame clones and omits some. The sample has tens of thousands of clones; 72% are singletons.

This TCR was sampled from a human donor with classical Hodgkin lymphoma. This rearrangement joins TRBV7-9 to TRBJ2-7; 10 bases agree with TRBD1. This material consisted of CD4+ T cells from blood, taken before the fourth cycle of nivolumab. The CDR3 coding sequence is TGTGCCAGCAGTTTTTACAGGGGGACAGGGGCCTACGAGCAGTACTTC. It is translated as CASSFYRGTGAYEQYF.